The 27 T cell receptor beta chains below all came from one sample that was sequenced in a study of cytotoxic CD8 clonotypes in ibrutinib-treated CLL. Profiled with immunoSEQ multiplex PCR; TCRdb holds only in-frame clones, not every one. This sample carries about 250,000 clones, roughly 74% of them seen once, and the ten largest clones take roughly 15%. The source material was PBMCs, sampled after 24 months of ibrutinib treatment. These receptors were taken from a human donor with chronic lymphocytic leukemia.

This rearrangement joins TRBV29-1 to TRBJ1-4; D is possibly TRBD1 (6 bases). In germline, CDR1 is SQVTM, CDR2 ANQGSEA. CDR3 length: 14 amino acids. V lost 4 bases, J lost 5 bases, and 14 bases lay in between. The CDR3 DNA follows: TGCAGCGTTGGGCGGGACATTCCGAATGAAAAACTGTTTTTT. Amino acids: CSVGRDIPNEKLFF.

In this sample, this clone turned up once. The rearrangement uses TRBV28 and TRBJ2-1; no reliable D call. The V gene lost 5 bases and the J gene lost 6 bases, with 14 bases spanning the gap. The CDR3 runs to 14 residues. Germline loops: CDR1 MDHEN, CDR2 SYDVKM. CDR3 region: CASSNLAATNEQFF. The CDR3 nucleotides are TGTGCCAGCAGTAACCTGGCGGCCACCAATGAGCAGTTCTTC.

The CDR3 spells CASSPRAGGMAGELFF. CDR3 coding DNA: TGTGCCAGCAGCCCCCGGGCAGGGGGGATGGCCGGGGAGCTGTTTTTT. The V call is TRBV9, the J call TRBJ2-2, with D possibly matching TRBD1 (7 bases). Germline CDR1 reads SGDLS; CDR2 reads YYNGEE. The CDR3 loop spans 16 amino acids. Trimming left V 4 bases short and J 6 bases short, with 19 bases between.

This sequence joins TRBV18 and TRBJ1-5; TRBD1 might be the D (6 bases). The CDR3 has 16 amino acids. CDR1 is KGHSH and CDR2 is LQKENI in the germline V gene. Trimming took 5 bases from V and 0 from J, leaving 14 bases between them. The CDR3 here is CASSVRQDFSNQPQHF. DNA for the CDR3: TGTGCCAGCTCAGTTCGACAGGACTTTAGCAATCAGCCCCAGCATTTT.

The chain couples TRBV7-9 to TRBJ1-2; D gene unclear. The CDR3 has 14 amino acids. Germline values: CDR1 SEHNR, CDR2 FQNEAQ (reference sequence). V was cut by 6 bases and J by 8 bases, with 19 bases left in between. The CDR3 DNA follows: TGTGCCAGCAGTTCTACCGGGTCAACGGCCGGCTACACCTTC. This translates into CASSSTGSTAGYTF.

The chain joins TRBV11-2 to TRBJ2-3; 11 bases agree with TRBD2. Per germline, CDR1 SGHAT and CDR2 FQNNGV. The CDR3 is 15 amino acids. The J segment lost 5 bases and the V segment lost 3 bases, leaving 4 bases of the junction unmatched. CDR3 coding DNA: TGTGCCAGCAGCTTCAGGACTAGCGGGCAAGATACGCAGTATTTT. This codes for CASSFRTSGQDTQYF.

The rearrangement uses TRBV19 and TRBJ2-1; tentatively, D is TRBD1 (5 bases). Germline CDR1 and CDR2: LNHDA and SQIVND (reference sequence). Deletions cut 1 base from V and 8 bases from J, with 21 bases between. The CDR3 consists of 17 residues. The CDR3 protein is CASSIAPRGRGVYEQFF. CDR3 in DNA: TGTGCCAGTAGTATAGCCCCCCGCGGAAGGGGCGTATATGAGCAGTTCTTC. The variable domain in full, completed from reference TRBV19 and TRBJ2-1, reads DGGITQSPKYLFRKEGQNVTLSCEQNLNHDAMYWYRQDPGQGLRLIYYSQIVNDFQKGDIAEGYSVSREKKESFPLTVTSAQKNPTAFYLCASSIAPRGRGVYEQFFGPGTRLTVL.

The chain links TRBV30 to TRBJ2-3; TRBD1 might be the D (6 bases). Trimming pared 5 bases from V and 1 base from J, leaving 10 bases between. Looked up from germline, CDR1 is GTSNPN and CDR2 is SVGIG (reference sequence). CDR3 length: 13 residues. CDR3 region: CAWDRTGTDTQYF. CDR3 nucleotide sequence: TGTGCCTGGGACAGGACAGGCACAGATACGCAGTATTTT.

The rearrangement uses TRBV27 and TRBJ2-5, with D tentatively TRBD1 (5 bases). In germline, CDR1 is MNHEY, CDR2 SMNVEV (reference sequence). Trimming stripped 3 bases from V and 4 bases from J, with 9 bases between. The CDR3 has 13 residues. The CDR3 protein is CASSFSRAETQYF. In DNA form, the CDR3 reads TGTGCCAGCAGTTTCTCCAGGGCAGAGACCCAGTACTTC.

J is TRBJ1-3 and V is TRBV28; TRBD1 is a possible D gene (5 bases). The CDR3 length is 15 residues. Trimming left V 0 bases short and J 1 base short, with 7 bases between. Per the germline V gene, CDR1 is MDHEN and CDR2 is SYDVKM. For the CDR3, the DNA is TGTGCCAGCAGTTTATGGTCAGGGTCTGGAAACACCATATATTTT. This encodes CASSLWSGSGNTIYF. Full variable domain (missing parts from reference TRBV28 and TRBJ1-3): DVKVTQSSRYLVKRTGEKVFLECVQDMDHENMFWYRQDPGLGLRLIYFSYDVKMKEKGDIPEGYSVSREKKERFSLILESASTNQTSMYLCASSLWSGSGNTIYFGEGSWLTVV.

DNA of the CDR3: TGCGCCAGCAGCCAAGATGCGCTAGCGGGCCGCCCACTAGATCGAGAGCAGTTCTTC. Translated, it gives CASSQDALAGRPLDREQFF. The gene calls are TRBV4-3 and TRBJ2-1, with 8 bases aligning to TRBD2. The CDR3 runs to 19 residues. The trim removed 0 bases at V and 10 bases at J, leaving 20 bases unmatched. Germline CDR1 reads LGHNA; CDR2 reads YSLEER.

The chain is built from TRBV7-2 and TRBJ1-3, with unresolved D. The CDR3 is 15 residues long. Germline CDR1 SGHTA, CDR2 FQGNSA. Trimming pared 4 bases from V and 4 bases from J, leaving 14 bases between. CDR3 protein: CASSSGLGLGNTIYF. CDR3 in DNA: TGTGCCAGCAGCTCGGGGTTGGGTTTAGGAAACACCATATATTTT.

This clone was picked up one time. This chain links TRBV9 with TRBJ2-3, with D maybe TRBD2 (6 bases). This CDR3 has 15 residues. Looked up from germline, CDR1 is SGDLS and CDR2 is YYNGEE. Trimming stripped 0 bases from V and 1 base from J, with 9 bases between. CDR3 sequence: CASSVVASGTDTQYF. CDR3 nucleotides: TGTGCCAGCAGCGTAGTCGCTAGCGGCACAGATACGCAGTATTTT.

The chain carries TRBV4-1 and TRBJ2-1; maybe TRBD1 (5 bases). V lost 0 bases, J lost 6 bases, and 9 bases lay in between. Per germline, CDR1 MGHRA and CDR2 YSYEKL. The CDR3 sequence is 14 residues long. CDR3 region: CASSQDAGPNEQFF. CDR3 DNA: TGCGCCAGCAGCCAAGATGCAGGGCCCAATGAGCAGTTCTTC.

As to this clone: The sample has other DNA sequences that encode this CDR3 too. The chain recombines TRBV30 with TRBJ2-5, with no clear D. Germline CDR1 GTSNPN, CDR2 SVGIG (reference sequence). The CDR3 has 11 residues. Trimming removed 0 bases from V and 5 bases from J, with 4 bases in between. For the CDR3, the DNA is TGTGCCTGGAGTGTTCTGGAGACCCAGTACTTC. It yields the protein CAWSVLETQYF.

The chain employs TRBV6-5 and TRBJ1-2; D uncertain. This CDR3 comprises 12 residues. Germline-derived CDR1 and CDR2 are MNHEY and SVGAGI. V was shortened by 8 bases and J by 0 bases, with 7 bases between the two germline ends. The CDR3 coding sequence is TGTGCCAGCCTCCATACTAACTATGGCTACACCTTC. Translating gives CASLHTNYGYTF.

This clone has just one count. The rearrangement uses TRBV18 and TRBJ2-1, with unresolved D. V was shortened by 6 bases and J by 0 bases, with 6 bases between the two germline ends. From germline, CDR1 is KGHSH and CDR2 LQKENI. The CDR3 runs 13 residues. CDR3 sequence reads: CASSRTSYNEQFF. The CDR3 DNA reads TGTGCCAGCTCCAGGACCTCCTACAATGAGCAGTTCTTC.

This clone was seen only a few times. The chain couples TRBV18 to TRBJ1-2; D gene unclear. V was trimmed by 3 bases and J by 8 bases, leaving 22 bases between them. CDR3 length equals 16 residues. In germline, CDR1 is KGHSH, CDR2 LQKENI. In DNA form, the CDR3 reads TGTGCCAGCTCACCTCAAGCGGTGGAGGGCGGCGACGGCTACACCTTC. Its protein is CASSPQAVEGGDGYTF.

The genes are TRBV19 and TRBJ2-1; 10 bases map to TRBD2. The CDR3 is 19 amino acids. Losses at the gene ends were 3 bases for V and 7 bases for J; bases not matched to a gene: 18. The germline gives CDR1 LNHDA, CDR2 SQIVND (reference sequence). CDR3 DNA sequence: TGTGCCAGTAGTATTTGGCGAGCGGGAGGGCCCACAGGGAAGAATGAGCAGTTCTTC. Its translation is CASSIWRAGGPTGKNEQFF.

This chain connects TRBV29-1 to TRBJ2-1, with TRBD2 matching 7 bases. Per the germline V gene, CDR1 is SQVTM and CDR2 is ANQGSEA. The CDR3 is made up of 13 amino acids. The V and J ends lost 7 bases and 9 bases, in that order; junction bases with no gene match: 12. This chain's CDR3 is CSATGTTKLEQFF. For the CDR3, the DNA is TGCAGCGCTACCGGGACTACCAAGCTTGAGCAGTTCTTC.

The V and J genes are TRBV10-2 and TRBJ1-5; perhaps TRBD1 as D (5 bases). Trimming removed 2 bases from V and 4 bases from J, with 12 bases in between. Looked up from germline, CDR1 is WSHSY and CDR2 is SAAADI. The CDR3 sequence is 15 residues long. The CDR3 sequence is CASSEEKGRNQPQHF. CDR3 bases: TGCGCCAGCAGTGAGGAGAAGGGGAGGAATCAGCCCCAGCATTTT.

There are a few counts of this clone. The chain recombines TRBV10-2 with TRBJ2-7; D not certain. Trimming shortened V by 3 bases and J by 0 bases, and 12 bases separated the two germline ends. CDR1 is WSHSY and CDR2 is SAAADI in the germline V gene. The CDR3 sequence is 15 residues long. CDR3 coding DNA: TGCGCCAGCAGTGACCCTGACCCGAGCTCCTACGAGCAGTACTTC. This sequence encodes CASSDPDPSSYEQYF.

The rearrangement joins TRBV19 to TRBJ2-7, with TRBD2 identical over 9 bases. The V gene's germline CDR1 is LNHDA and CDR2 SQIVND (reference sequence). This CDR3 is built from 13 residues. The J segment lost 4 bases and the V segment lost 10 bases, leaving 8 bases of the junction unmatched. As DNA, the CDR3 is TGTGCCACCATCGATAGCGGGAGTTACGAGCAGTACTTC. Its protein product is CATIDSGSYEQYF. Full variable domain (missing parts from reference TRBV19 and TRBJ2-7): DGGITQSPKYLFRKEGQNVTLSCEQNLNHDAMYWYRQDPGQGLRLIYYSQIVNDFQKGDIAEGYSVSREKKESFPLTVTSAQKNPTAFYLCATIDSGSYEQYFGPGTRLTVT.

In this sample, this clone turned up once. The genes are TRBV29-1 and TRBJ2-3; 10 bases line up with TRBD1. The CDR3 sequence is 13 residues long. Germline V CDR1 and CDR2: SQVTM, ANQGSEA. The V segment lost 7 bases and the J segment 4 bases; nucleotides outside the gene matches: 5. The CDR3 region has the DNA TGCAGCGGAAGACAGGGGGCCCCAGATACGCAGTATTTT. Amino acids: CSGRQGAPDTQYF.

The gene calls are TRBV11-1 and TRBJ2-3; D unclear. CDR3 length: 16 amino acids. Trimming took off 1 base at V and 3 bases at J, with 14 bases between the two ends. Germline V lookup: CDR1 SGHAT, CDR2 FQDESV (reference sequence). In DNA form, the CDR3 reads TGTGCCAGCAGCTTAGAGGCCAGTTTGGGGACAGATACGCAGTATTTT. The encoded protein is CASSLEASLGTDTQYF.

This clone was found a few times. This chain links TRBV11-2 with TRBJ1-2; D not resolved. This CDR3 spans 13 amino acids. The V gene's germline CDR1 is SGHAT and CDR2 FQNNGV. V lost 5 bases and J 8 bases, leaving 15 bases between the germline ends. The CDR3 loop reads CASSPGPERGYTF. The CDR3 DNA follows: TGTGCCAGCAGCCCCGGACCCGAAAGGGGCTACACCTTC.

This clone showed up just a few times. This rearrangement joins TRBV6-5 to TRBJ1-2, with TRBD1 as a possible D gene (6 bases). V dropped 5 bases and J dropped 0 bases, with 7 bases sitting between them. The CDR3 spans 13 residues. In germline, CDR1 is MNHEY, CDR2 SVGAGI. CDR3 in amino acids: CASSRTANYGYTF. DNA for the CDR3: TGTGCCAGCAGTCGGACAGCTAACTATGGCTACACCTTC.